The sequence of this T cell receptor beta chain was determined in a study of post-analysis software for immune sequencing data. Study-wide results and caveats: A few TRBV segments (TRBV5-6, TRBV5-1 and TRBV20-1 among them) occurred more frequently in patients than in controls.

On this clonotype: What it binds is unknown.

V gave up 4 bases and J gave up 3 bases, with 16 bases separating them. Looked up from germline, CDR1 is SQVTM and CDR2 is ANQGSEA. This CDR3 region has 15 residues. Libraries were made from TCR beta cDNA, and they carried unique molecular identifiers. TCRdb re-called the PCR reads through MiXCR, storing one row per CDR3 protein. The table lists approximately 150,000 distinct CDR3 sequences, over 25% of them singletons, with about 1.6% in the top ten. The TCR was taken from a girl aged 10 to 17 with multiple sclerosis. This chain connects TRBV29-1 to TRBJ1-5; possibly TRBD1 for D (6 bases). Sequenced material: blood. Here the CDR3 DNA reads TGCAGCGTTGGGGAGGGGGGGAACTTCAATCAGCCCCAGCATTTT. As protein: CSVGEGGNFNQPQHF.